These 20 T cell receptor beta chains originate from one sample sequenced in a study of shared clonotypes between healthy human individuals. Libraries were prepared by immunoSEQ multiplex PCR; TCRdb keeps only in-frame clonotypes and omits some of them. Counted here are about 1.1 million clones, about 84% occurring once; the ten biggest clones make up approximately 0.52%. The sequenced sample was memory CD4+ T cells from PBMCs. The sample's subset: CD45RA-negative fraction. The receptors stem from a man in his late teens or twenties in good health. Some clones in this sample may be carry-over from other donors' samples.

This chain links TRBV28 with TRBJ1-3; D perhaps matches TRBD1 (6 bases). The length of the CDR3 is 14 residues. CDR1 and CDR2 (germline): MDHEN, SYDVKM. Trimming shortened V by 7 bases and J by 2 bases, and 12 bases separated the two germline ends. The CDR3 here is CASTKEGAGNTIYF. DNA for the CDR3: TGTGCCAGCACTAAAGAGGGGGCTGGAAACACCATATATTTT.

This clone was found many times. The chain recombines TRBV6-1 with TRBJ2-7, with D maybe TRBD1 (6 bases). Between the trimmed V and J ends, which lost 7 bases and 1 base, there was a span of 17 bases. Germline values: CDR1 MNHNS, CDR2 SASEGT. The CDR3 sequence is 15 residues long. In DNA, the CDR3 is TGTGCCAGCACCTTTGGGGGCGTATTGTCCTACGAGCAGTACTTC. Translation: CASTFGGVLSYEQYF.

CDR3 DNA sequence: TGTGCCACCTCCGTCCTAACTTTGGCGGGGGACGAGCAGTACTTC. It codes for CATSVLTLAGDEQYF. This chain uses TRBV27 with TRBJ2-7; 7 bases fit TRBD2. After removal of 10 bases from V and 5 bases from J, the junction contained 17 bases not matched to a gene. The V gene's germline CDR1 is MNHEY and CDR2 SMNVEV (reference sequence). This CDR3 has 15 residues.

This chain connects TRBV11-2 to TRBJ2-1; 8 nucleotides agree with TRBD2. CDR1 SGHAT and CDR2 FQNNGV come from the germline V gene. V dropped 5 bases and J dropped 0; count of bases not matched to a gene: 6. The CDR3 is 16 residues long. CDR3 DNA: TGTGCCAGCAGCCCGGTAGCGGGACGCTCCTACAATGAGCAGTTCTTC. Its protein product is CASSPVAGRSYNEQFF.

The CDR3 protein is CASSFRGGNEKLFF. DNA for the CDR3: TGTGCCAGCAGCTTCAGGGGTGGGAATGAAAAACTGTTTTTT. J is TRBJ1-4 and V is TRBV7-9; perhaps TRBD1 as D (6 bases). CDR3 length: 14 residues. Germline CDR1 SEHNR, CDR2 FQNEAQ (reference sequence). V lost 3 bases, J lost 5 bases, and 10 bases lay in between.

J is TRBJ2-7 and V is TRBV11-2; 11 bases are a match to TRBD2. V lost 5 bases and J lost 7; bases outside the gene matches: 13. There are 16 residues in the CDR3. Germline loops: CDR1 SGHAT, CDR2 FQNNGV. The CDR3 DNA reads TGTGCCAGCAGCCCAACTAGCGGGAGTATAATCGGAGAGCAGTACTTC. Protein sequence: CASSPTSGSIIGEQYF.

With respect to this clone: A much bigger clone sits one base away, suggesting this may be a read error. The CDR3: CASSLESSYEQYF. CDR3 bases: TGTGCCAGCAGCTTGGAAAGCTCCTACGAGCAGTACTTC. V is TRBV7-3 and J is TRBJ2-7; D is unresolved. CDR3 size: 13 residues. Trimming shortened V by 3 bases and J by 0 bases, and 6 bases separated the two germline ends. The V gene's germline CDR1 is SGHTA and CDR2 FQGTGA.

This rearrangement joins TRBV18 to TRBJ1-3; D perhaps matches TRBD1 (6 bases). This CDR3 region has 15 residues. Germline V gene lookup returns CDR1 KGHSH and CDR2 LQKENI. The ends were cut back, 5 bases at V and 0 bases at J, with 11 bases in the middle. The CDR3, as DNA: TGTGCCAGCTCAGGGGGGGCCCACTCTGGAAACACCATATATTTT. The encoded protein is CASSGGAHSGNTIYF.

The chain couples TRBV7-8 to TRBJ2-2; TRBD2 agrees at 8 bases. Per the germline V gene, CDR1 is SGHVS and CDR2 is FQNEAQ. The CDR3 totals 14 residues. The V gene end was trimmed by 5 bases and the J gene end by 6 bases; junction bases not matched to a gene: 5. CDR3 DNA: TGTGCCAGCAGCCCTGGACTAGCATCCGGGGAGCTGTTTTTT. It specifies CASSPGLASGELFF.

V and J are TRBV5-1 and TRBJ1-2; no clear D gene. Trimming removed 0 bases at V and 6 bases at J, with 9 bases between. CDR1 is SGHRS, CDR2 YFSETQ, per germline. The CDR3 has 13 amino acids. The CDR3 DNA reads TGCGCCAGCAGCTTGGGCAGTATGGATGGCTACACCTTC. It specifies CASSLGSMDGYTF.

The chain couples TRBV9 to TRBJ2-1; unclear D gene. V was shortened by 0 bases and J by 9 bases, with 13 bases between the two germline ends. Germline CDR1 reads SGDLS; CDR2 reads YYNGEE. CDR3 size: 14 residues. CDR3 loop: CASSVEPQALEQFF. The CDR3 DNA follows: TGTGCCAGCAGCGTAGAGCCCCAAGCCCTTGAGCAGTTCTTC. Looking up the rest from reference TRBV9 and TRBJ2-1 gives the full variable domain: DSGVTQTPKHLITATGQRVTLRCSPRSGDLSVYWYQQSLDQGLQFLIQYYNGEERAKGNILERFSAQQFPDLHSELNLSSLELGDSALYFCASSVEPQALEQFFGPGTRLTVL.

The rearrangement links TRBV4-1 to TRBJ1-3; unclear D gene. The CDR3 is 17 amino acids. The V gene lost 4 bases and the J gene lost 0 bases, with 16 bases spanning the gap. Germline V gene sequence: CDR1 MGHRA, CDR2 YSYEKL. CDR3 DNA: TGCGCCAGCAGCCGCGGCGGCGGTCCCCCCTCTGGAAACACCATATATTTT. Its protein is CASSRGGGPPSGNTIYF.

In this sample, this clone turned up a few times. J is TRBJ2-1 and V is TRBV11-3; the D is unclear. The germline V gene encodes CDR1 SGHNT and CDR2 YENEEA. The CDR3 runs 15 residues. With 5 bases removed from V and 0 bases from J, the gap between germline ends came to 11 bases. The CDR3 here is CASSPKWSSYNEQFF. CDR3 sequence (DNA): TGTGCCAGCAGCCCAAAGTGGAGCTCCTACAATGAGCAGTTCTTC.

The chain is built from TRBV19 and TRBJ1-3; tentative D call: TRBD1 (6 bases). Germline V gene sequence: CDR1 LNHDA, CDR2 SQIVND (reference sequence). CDR3 length: 15 residues. The V gene lost 6 bases and the J gene lost 0 bases, with 12 bases spanning the gap. The CDR3 is CASSGQTSSGNTIYF. The CDR3 DNA is TGTGCCAGTAGCGGACAGACGAGCTCTGGAAACACCATATATTTT.

The genes are TRBV19 and TRBJ1-5; tentatively, D is TRBD1 (6 bases). Trimming left V 3 bases short and J 0 bases short, with 12 bases between. There are 16 residues in the CDR3. The germline gives CDR1 LNHDA, CDR2 SQIVND (reference sequence). The chain's CDR3 is CASSIMGRGSNQPQHF. CDR3 bases: TGTGCCAGTAGTATCATGGGCAGGGGTAGCAATCAGCCCCAGCATTTT.

CDR3 sequence reads: CASSLSDEQYF. The CDR3 DNA reads as TGCGCCAGCAGTTTGAGTGACGAGCAGTACTTC. The V call is TRBV10-2, the J call TRBJ2-7; D is undetermined. Germline V gene lookup returns CDR1 WSHSY and CDR2 SAAADI. This CDR3 contains 11 residues. V was clipped by 5 bases and J by 5 bases, with 7 bases between them.

A remark on this clone: Other DNA sequences of this sample code for an identical CDR3. The chain couples TRBV6-6 to TRBJ1-3; D gene ambiguous. The ends were cut back, 5 bases at V and 2 bases at J, with 7 bases in the middle. The CDR3 extends over 13 amino acids. Germline V lookup: CDR1 MNHNY, CDR2 SVGAGI (reference sequence). The CDR3 DNA reads as TGTGCCAGCAGTCTAGGACCTGGAAACACCATATATTTT. Translated, it gives CASSLGPGNTIYF.

The gene calls are TRBV5-4 and TRBJ2-1; weak D call: TRBD2 (5 bases). Between the trimmed V and J ends, which lost 3 bases and 8 bases, there was a span of 15 bases. The CDR3 is 14 residues long. CDR1 and CDR2 (germline): SGHNT, YYREEE (reference sequence). CDR3 protein: CASSSFRESHEQFF. The CDR3 DNA follows: TGTGCCAGCAGCTCTTTCCGGGAATCCCATGAGCAGTTCTTC.

J is TRBJ2-5 and V is TRBV6-5; 8 bases are a match to TRBD1. V was pared by 2 bases and J by 4 bases, with 3 bases of the junction left unmatched. CDR1 MNHEY and CDR2 SVGAGI come from the germline V gene. The CDR3 sequence is 14 residues long. The CDR3 loop reads CASSYDRGTETQYF. Here the CDR3 DNA reads TGTGCCAGCAGTTACGACAGGGGAACAGAGACCCAGTACTTC.

This chain uses TRBV27 with TRBJ1-5; D is possibly TRBD1 (6 bases). Germline V CDR1 and CDR2: MNHEY, SMNVEV (reference sequence). The CDR3 is 18 residues long. V lost 4 bases and J lost 3, with 22 bases in between. CDR3 protein: CASSSRIVTGGYNQPQHF. The CDR3, as DNA: TGTGCCAGCAGTTCTAGAATCGTGACAGGTGGATACAATCAGCCCCAGCATTTT.